A selection of T cell receptor beta chains follows, all from one sample in a study of response to subunit inactivated influenza vaccine. Using its own MiXCR run on the RT-PCR reads, TCRdb lists one record per CDR3 protein. The sample records 600,000 to 700,000 distinct CDR3 sequences, around 13% being singletons. The sample here was PBMCs from blood, taken 14 to 15 days before vaccination. The receptors were gathered from a man aged 45-65 years who received an inactivated influenza vaccine. Each CDR3 is given without its conserved first and last residue.

J gene | V gene | CDR3 protein
TRBJ2-1 | TRBV4-1 | ASSQAQLADYNEQF
TRBJ1-5 | TRBV5-6 | ASSLAGGSKQPQH
TRBJ1-6 | TRBV5-6 | ASSLESRGDSPLH
TRBJ2-3 | TRBV29-1 | SALLGSGADTQY
TRBJ2-1 | TRBV7-2 | ASKRRGSVYNEQF
TRBJ2-1 | TRBV6-1 | ASRPMSDSSYNEQF
TRBJ1-6 | TRBV12-3/TRBV12-4 | ASCWGGGNSPLH
TRBJ2-2 | TRBV28 | ASISGRKGWFRELF
TRBJ2-3 | TRBV11-1 | ASRPGLAGGYPTDTQY
TRBJ1-1 | TRBV5-1 | ASSLDPGLMNTEAF
TRBJ2-7 | TRBV10-3 | AISDSGGYSEQY
TRBJ2-7 | TRBV24-1 | ATGRDGSYEQY
TRBJ1-1 | TRBV6-1 | ASSDTGQGNTEAF
TRBJ1-2 | TRBV4-3 | DSSFQDSYGYT
TRBJ1-1 | TRBV29-1 | SVANTEAF
TRBJ1-4 | TRBV7-2 | ASSQAPWANEKLF
TRBJ2-3 | TRBV5-6 | ASSLPGQAQGTQY
TRBJ2-3 | TRBV9 | ASSFGFTDTQY
TRBJ2-7 | TRBV3-1 | ASSGPGTGTYEQY
TRBJ1-2 | TRBV4-1 | ASSQGLLGTYYGYT
TRBJ2-3 | TRBV10-3 | AISDPSGQPY
TRBJ1-2 | TRBV29-1 | SVEIGNYGYT
TRBJ2-1 | TRBV7-2 | ASSRNPRIAGDNEQF
TRBJ2-3 | TRBV6-2/TRBV6-3 | ASSYELAGEDTQY
TRBJ2-5 | TRBV24-1 | ATLWRGRQETQY
TRBJ2-3 | TRBV9 | ASSVGLAGVGPPGDTQY
TRBJ2-1 | TRBV4-3 | ASSQDVSGVEQF
TRBJ2-4 | TRBV20-1 | SAKGGAEAKNIQY
TRBJ2-1 | TRBV11-1 | ASSFFTRTHRVPRSYNEQF
TRBJ2-7 | TRBV20-1 | SARVNHRERGYEQY
TRBJ2-5 | TRBV10-3 | AISVGTDQETQY
TRBJ2-1 | TRBV12-3/TRBV12-4 | ASSFGDEQF
TRBJ1-2 | TRBV6-1 | AARYGEHYGYT
TRBJ2-3 | TRBV12-3/TRBV12-4 | ASSSSGSGPDTQY
TRBJ1-1 | TRBV28 | ASRQRGEAF
TRBJ1-1 | TRBV7-2 | ASSPQGENTEAF
TRBJ1-2 | TRBV7-9 | ASSLGQGAYGYT
TRBJ2-7 | TRBV18 | ASSPPGAPVKQY
TRBJ2-7 | TRBV6-2/TRBV6-3 | ASRNGTLTRPSYEQY
TRBJ2-4 | TRBV5-1 | ASSTGLAGLGAKNIQY
TRBJ1-5 | TRBV3-1 | ASSQGAANQPQH
TRBJ2-5 | TRBV27 | ASSQAGTGDETQY
TRBJ2-7 | TRBV20-1 | SARELAGTYEQY
TRBJ2-2 | TRBV20-1 | SARLNRVGTGELF
TRBJ2-1 | TRBV12-3/TRBV12-4 | ASTEGLAQFNEQF
TRBJ2-2 | TRBV10-3 | AISATGYDGELF
TRBJ1-3 | TRBV5-1 | ASSLANTGSGNTIY
TRBJ2-1 | TRBV11-2 | ASSLEARLAGGPISSYEQF
TRBJ1-6 | TRBV28 | ASSLYNSGGDSPLH
TRBJ2-7 | TRBV6-2/TRBV6-3 | ASRQRGTPNYEQY
TRBJ1-2 | TRBV15 | ATSREGQGSGYT
TRBJ2-7 | TRBV6-2/TRBV6-3 | ATGGGLSTIYEQY
TRBJ2-1 | TRBV20-1 | SAVGTGGELKIFNEQF
TRBJ1-6 | TRBV2 | ASNPGLRGNSPLH
TRBJ2-2 | TRBV6-1 | ASRAGESTGELF
TRBJ1-4 | TRBV7-9 | ASSLSGWTATNEKLF